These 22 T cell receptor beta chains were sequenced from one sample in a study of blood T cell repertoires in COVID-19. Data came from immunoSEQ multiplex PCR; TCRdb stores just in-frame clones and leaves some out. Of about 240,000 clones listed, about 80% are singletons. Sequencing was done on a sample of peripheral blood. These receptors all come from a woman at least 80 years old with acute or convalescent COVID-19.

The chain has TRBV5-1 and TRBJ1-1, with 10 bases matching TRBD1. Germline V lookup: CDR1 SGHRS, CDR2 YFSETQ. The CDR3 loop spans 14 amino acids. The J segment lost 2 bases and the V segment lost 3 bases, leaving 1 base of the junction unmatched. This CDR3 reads CASSWTGGNTEAFF. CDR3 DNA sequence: TGCGCCAGCAGCTGGACAGGGGGAAACACTGAAGCTTTCTTT.

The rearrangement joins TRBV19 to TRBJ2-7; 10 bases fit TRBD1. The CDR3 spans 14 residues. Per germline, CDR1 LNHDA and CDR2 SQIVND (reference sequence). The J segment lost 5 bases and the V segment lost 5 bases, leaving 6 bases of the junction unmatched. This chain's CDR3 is CASSFRDRGHEQYF. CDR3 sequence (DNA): TGTGCCAGTAGTTTCCGGGACAGGGGTCACGAGCAGTACTTC.

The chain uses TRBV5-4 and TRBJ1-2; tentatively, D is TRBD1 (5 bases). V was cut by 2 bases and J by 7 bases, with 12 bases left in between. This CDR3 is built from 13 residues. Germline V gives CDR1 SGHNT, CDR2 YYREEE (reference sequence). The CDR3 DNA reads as TGTGCCAGCAGCTTTCAGGGTGTTGGTGGCTACACCTTC. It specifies CASSFQGVGGYTF.

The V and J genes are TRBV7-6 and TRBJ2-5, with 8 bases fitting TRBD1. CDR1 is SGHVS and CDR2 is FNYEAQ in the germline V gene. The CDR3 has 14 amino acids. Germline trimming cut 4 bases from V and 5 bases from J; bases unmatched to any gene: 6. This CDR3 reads CASSSRGLGETQYF. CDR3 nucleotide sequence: TGTGCCAGCAGCTCCAGGGGGCTTGGGGAGACCCAGTACTTC.

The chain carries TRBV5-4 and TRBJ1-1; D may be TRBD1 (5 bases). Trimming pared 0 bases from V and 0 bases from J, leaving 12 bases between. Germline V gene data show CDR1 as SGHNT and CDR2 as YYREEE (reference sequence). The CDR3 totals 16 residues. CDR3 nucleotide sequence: TGTGCCAGCAGCTTGGGGGGGGACCTTATGAACACTGAAGCTTTCTTT. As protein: CASSLGGDLMNTEAFF.

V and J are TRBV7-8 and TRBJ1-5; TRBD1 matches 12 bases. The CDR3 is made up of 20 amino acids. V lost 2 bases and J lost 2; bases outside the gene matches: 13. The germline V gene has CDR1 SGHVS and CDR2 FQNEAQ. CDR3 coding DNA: TGTGCCAGCAGCTTAAGATCCCTGGGACAGGGGGCGAATGGCAATCAGCCCCAGCATTTT. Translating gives CASSLRSLGQGANGNQPQHF.

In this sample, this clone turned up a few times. CDR3 sequence: CASSLEGRATDEQFF. CDR3 coding DNA: TGTGCCAGCAGCTTGGAAGGCAGGGCTACGGATGAGCAGTTCTTC. J is TRBJ2-1 and V is TRBV5-8, with TRBD1 as a possible D gene (5 bases). The germline CDR1 and CDR2 sequences are SGHTS and YDEGEE. The CDR3 spans 15 residues. V was cut by 0 bases and J by 8 bases, with 15 bases left in between. Looking up the rest from reference TRBV5-8 and TRBJ2-1 gives the full variable domain: EAGVTQSPTHLIKTRGQQATLRCSPISGHTSVYWYQQALGLGLQFLLWYDEGEERNRGNFPPRFSGRQFPNYSSELNVNALELEDSALYLCASSLEGRATDEQFFGPGTRLTVL.

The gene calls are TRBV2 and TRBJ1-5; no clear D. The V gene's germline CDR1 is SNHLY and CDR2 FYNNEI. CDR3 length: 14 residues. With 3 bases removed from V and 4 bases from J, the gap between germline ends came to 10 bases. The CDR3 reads CASSETAGNQPQHF. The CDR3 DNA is TGTGCCAGCAGTGAGACTGCGGGAAATCAGCCCCAGCATTTT.

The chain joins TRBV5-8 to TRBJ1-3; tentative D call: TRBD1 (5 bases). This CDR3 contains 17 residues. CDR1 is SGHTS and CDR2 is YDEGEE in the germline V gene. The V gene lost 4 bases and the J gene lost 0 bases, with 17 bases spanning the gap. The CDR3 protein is CASSPRDGLFSGNTIYF. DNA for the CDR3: TGTGCCAGCAGCCCCCGGGACGGACTATTCTCTGGAAACACCATATATTTT.

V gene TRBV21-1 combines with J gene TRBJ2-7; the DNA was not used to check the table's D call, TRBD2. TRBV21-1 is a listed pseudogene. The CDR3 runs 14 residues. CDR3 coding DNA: TGTGCCAGCAGCACCGGAGAGGGAGGGCTCGCGCAGTACTTC. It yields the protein CASSTGEGGLAQYF.

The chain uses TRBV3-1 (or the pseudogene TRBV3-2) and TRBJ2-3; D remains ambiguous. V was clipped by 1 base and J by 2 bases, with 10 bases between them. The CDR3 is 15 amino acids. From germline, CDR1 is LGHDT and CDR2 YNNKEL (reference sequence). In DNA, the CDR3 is TGTGCCAGCAGCCAAGTTGCGGTGTTCACAGATACGCAGTATTTT. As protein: CASSQVAVFTDTQYF.

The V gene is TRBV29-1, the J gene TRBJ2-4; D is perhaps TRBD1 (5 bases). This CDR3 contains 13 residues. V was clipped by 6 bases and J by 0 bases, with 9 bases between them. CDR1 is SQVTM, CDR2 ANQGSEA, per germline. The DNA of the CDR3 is TGCAGCGTAACCCAGGGAGCCAAAAACATTCAGTACTTC. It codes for CSVTQGAKNIQYF.

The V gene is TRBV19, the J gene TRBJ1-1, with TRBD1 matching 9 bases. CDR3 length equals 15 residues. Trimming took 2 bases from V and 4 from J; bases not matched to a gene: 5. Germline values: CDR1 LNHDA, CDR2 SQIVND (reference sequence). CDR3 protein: CASSIRGQGGTEAFF. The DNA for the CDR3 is TGTGCCAGTAGTATAAGGGGACAGGGCGGCACTGAAGCTTTCTTT. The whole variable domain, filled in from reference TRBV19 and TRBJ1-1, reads DGGITQSPKYLFRKEGQNVTLSCEQNLNHDAMYWYRQDPGQGLRLIYYSQIVNDFQKGDIAEGYSVSREKKESFPLTVTSAQKNPTAFYLCASSIRGQGGTEAFFGQGTRLTVV.

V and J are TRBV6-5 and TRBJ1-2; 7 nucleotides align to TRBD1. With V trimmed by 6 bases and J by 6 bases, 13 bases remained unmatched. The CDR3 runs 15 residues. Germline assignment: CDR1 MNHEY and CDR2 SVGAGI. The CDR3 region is CASRGTARTENGYTF. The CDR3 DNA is TGTGCCAGCAGGGGGACAGCCCGGACTGAGAATGGCTACACCTTC.

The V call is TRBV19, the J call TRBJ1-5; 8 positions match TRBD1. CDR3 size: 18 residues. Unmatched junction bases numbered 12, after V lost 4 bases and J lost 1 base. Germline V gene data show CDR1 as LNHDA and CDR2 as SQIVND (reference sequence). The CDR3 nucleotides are TGTGCCAGTAGTACCCTGGGATCAGGACAGGGAAGCAATCAGCCCCAGCATTTT. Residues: CASSTLGSGQGSNQPQHF.

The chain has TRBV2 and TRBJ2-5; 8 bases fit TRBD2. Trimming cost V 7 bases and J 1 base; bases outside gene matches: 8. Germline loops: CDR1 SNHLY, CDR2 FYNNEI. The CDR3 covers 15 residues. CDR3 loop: CASTRGGGGQETQYF. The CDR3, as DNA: TGTGCCAGCACCCGGGGGGGCGGGGGCCAAGAGACCCAGTACTTC.

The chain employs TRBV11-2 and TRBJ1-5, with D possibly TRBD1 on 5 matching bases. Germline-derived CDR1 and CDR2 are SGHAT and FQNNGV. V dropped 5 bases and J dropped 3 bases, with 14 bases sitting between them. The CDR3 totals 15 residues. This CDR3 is CASSPGGMNNQPQHF. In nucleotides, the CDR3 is TGTGCCAGCAGCCCCGGGGGGATGAACAATCAGCCCCAGCATTTT.

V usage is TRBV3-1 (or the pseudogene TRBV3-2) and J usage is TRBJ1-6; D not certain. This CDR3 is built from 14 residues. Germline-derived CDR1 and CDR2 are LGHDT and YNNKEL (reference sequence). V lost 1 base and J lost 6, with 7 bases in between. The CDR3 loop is CASSQGALNSPLHF. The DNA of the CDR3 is TGTGCCAGCAGCCAAGGAGCCCTTAATTCACCCCTCCACTTT.

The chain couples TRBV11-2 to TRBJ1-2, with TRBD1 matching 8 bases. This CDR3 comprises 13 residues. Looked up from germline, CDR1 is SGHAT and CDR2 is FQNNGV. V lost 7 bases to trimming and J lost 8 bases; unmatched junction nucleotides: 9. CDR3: CASNPSGGRGYTF. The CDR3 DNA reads TGTGCCAGCAACCCCTCAGGGGGCCGAGGCTACACCTTC.

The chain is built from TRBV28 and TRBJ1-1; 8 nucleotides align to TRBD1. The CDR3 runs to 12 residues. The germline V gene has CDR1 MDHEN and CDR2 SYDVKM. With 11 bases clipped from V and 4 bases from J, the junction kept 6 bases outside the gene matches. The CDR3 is CASTTGVTEAFF. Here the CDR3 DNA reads TGTGCCTCGACGACAGGGGTCACTGAAGCTTTCTTT.

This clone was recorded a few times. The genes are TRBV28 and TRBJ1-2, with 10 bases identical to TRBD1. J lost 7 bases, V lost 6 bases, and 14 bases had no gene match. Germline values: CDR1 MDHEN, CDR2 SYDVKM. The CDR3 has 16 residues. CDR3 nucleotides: TGTGCCAGCAGCCAACCGGGACAGGGGTCTTTTAGTGGCTACACCTTC. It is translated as CASSQPGQGSFSGYTF.

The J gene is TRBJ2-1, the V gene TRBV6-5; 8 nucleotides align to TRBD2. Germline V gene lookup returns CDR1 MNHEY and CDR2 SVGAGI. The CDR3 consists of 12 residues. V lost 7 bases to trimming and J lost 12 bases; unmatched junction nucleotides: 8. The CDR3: CASTLAGGPQFF. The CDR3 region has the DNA TGTGCCAGCACGTTGGCGGGGGGCCCGCAGTTCTTC.